Below, 4 T cell receptor beta chains from the same sample are listed, as sequenced in a study of T cell responses to AZD1222 COVID-19 vaccine. Profiled with immunoSEQ multiplex PCR; TCRdb holds only in-frame clones, not every one. The data contain tens of thousands of clones, approximately 88% of them singletons. Specimen: peripheral blood, collected on day 0 of MenACWY control vaccination. These receptors originate from an adult in good health.

The DNA of the CDR3 is TGTGCCAGTAGTATAGGTGGACAGGGGAACACCGGGGAGCTGTTTTTT. Its protein product is CASSIGGQGNTGELFF. The chain carries TRBV19 and TRBJ2-2, with 8 bases lining up with TRBD1. Germline values: CDR1 LNHDA, CDR2 SQIVND (reference sequence). CDR3 size: 16 residues. Unmatched junction bases numbered 2, after V lost 1 base and J lost 1 base.

The genes are TRBV5-1 and TRBJ1-3, with D uncertain. CDR3 size: 14 residues. Germline lookup yields CDR1 SGHRS and CDR2 YFSETQ. Trimming removed 0 bases from V and 4 bases from J, with 8 bases in between. CDR3 in amino acids: CASSLAGSGNTIYF. The CDR3, as DNA: TGCGCCAGCAGCTTGGCCGGGTCCGGAAACACCATATATTTT.

V usage is TRBV18 and J usage is TRBJ2-7; D possibly matches TRBD1 or TRBD2 (6 bases each). CDR3 length: 16 amino acids. Germline loops: CDR1 KGHSH, CDR2 LQKENI. Between the trimmed V and J ends, which lost 3 bases and 5 bases, there was a span of 20 bases. CDR3: CASSPAGGRVANEQYF. CDR3 DNA: TGTGCCAGCTCACCGGCCGGGGGCAGGGTCGCTAACGAGCAGTACTTC.

The chain employs TRBV5-1 and TRBJ1-2; D unclear. Germline V gives CDR1 SGHRS, CDR2 YFSETQ. This CDR3 contains 12 residues. The ends were cut back, 8 bases at V and 6 bases at J, with 14 bases in the middle. The DNA for the CDR3 is TGCGCCAGTTCCGTTCCGGGGAATGGCTACACCTTC. It encodes CASSVPGNGYTF.